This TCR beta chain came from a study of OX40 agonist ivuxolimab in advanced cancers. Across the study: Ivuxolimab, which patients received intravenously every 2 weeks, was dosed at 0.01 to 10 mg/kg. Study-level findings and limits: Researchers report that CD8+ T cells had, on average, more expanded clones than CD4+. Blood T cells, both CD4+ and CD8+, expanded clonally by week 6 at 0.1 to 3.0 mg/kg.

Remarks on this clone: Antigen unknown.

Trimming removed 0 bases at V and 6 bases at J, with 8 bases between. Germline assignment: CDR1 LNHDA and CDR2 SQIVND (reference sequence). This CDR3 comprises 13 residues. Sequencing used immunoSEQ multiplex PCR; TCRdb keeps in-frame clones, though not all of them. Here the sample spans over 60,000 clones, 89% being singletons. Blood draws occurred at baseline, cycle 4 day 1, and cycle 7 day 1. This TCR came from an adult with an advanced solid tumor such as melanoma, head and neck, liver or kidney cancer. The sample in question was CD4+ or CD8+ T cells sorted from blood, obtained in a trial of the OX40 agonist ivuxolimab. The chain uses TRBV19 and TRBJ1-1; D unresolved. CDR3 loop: CASSIDPGSEAFF. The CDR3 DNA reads TGTGCCAGTAGTATAGATCCGGGTTCTGAAGCTTTCTTT.